This entry lists 19 T cell receptor beta chains sequenced from one sample in a study of blood T cells in healthy people across ages. The authors ran a second PCR of about 7 to 11 cycles using a sample-barcoded 5' primer and a J-beta primer mix. One entry per CDR3 protein results from TCRdb running MiXCR on the 5' RACE reads. The sample contains 980,000 or so distinct CDR3 sequences, approximately 49% of which appear only once. The material sequenced was blood. The receptors originated from a man between 25 and 39 years old in good health.

This chain's CDR3 is CASSDREGAGANVLTF. The CDR3 nucleotides are TGTGCCAGCAGCGACAGGGAGGGCGCTGGGGCCAACGTCCTGACTTTC. V is TRBV4-2 and J is TRBJ2-6, with D perhaps being TRBD1 or TRBD2 (7 bases each). Germline V gene lookup returns CDR1 LGHNA and CDR2 YNFKEQ. The V end was cut by 5 bases, the J end by 2 bases, with 13 bases between. The CDR3 covers 16 residues.

This sequence joins TRBV20-1 and TRBJ1-5; 8 bases are a match to TRBD1. The CDR3 sequence is 15 residues long. V lost 6 bases to trimming and J lost 3 bases; unmatched junction nucleotides: 10. Germline lookup yields CDR1 DFQATT and CDR2 SNEGSKA (reference sequence). For the CDR3, the DNA is TGCAGTGCCCTGCACCGGGACAGGCTCAATCAGCCCCAGCATTTT. Its protein product is CSALHRDRLNQPQHF.

The chain combines TRBV12-3 or TRBV12-4 with TRBJ2-3, with 7 bases identical to TRBD2. CDR3 size: 18 residues. V dropped 3 bases and J dropped 4; count of bases not matched to a gene: 16. For the CDR3, the DNA is TGTGCCAGCAGTTTTTATATCGGACTAGACTCCCGGTCAGATACGCAGTATTTT. The encoded protein is CASSFYIGLDSRSDTQYF.

The rearrangement uses TRBV7-2 and TRBJ2-4; 8 positions agree with TRBD1. V shed 11 bases, J shed 4 bases, and the junction held 13 bases outside the gene matches. Germline assignment: CDR1 SGHTA and CDR2 FQGNSA. CDR3 length equals 15 residues. The CDR3 reads CAWSPAGTGKNIQYF. CDR3 nucleotides: TGTGCCTGGAGCCCTGCCGGGACAGGAAAAAACATTCAGTACTTC. Full variable domain (missing parts from reference TRBV7-2 and TRBJ2-4): GAGVSQSPSNKVTEKGKDVELRCDPISGHTALYWYRQSLGQGLEFLIYFQGNSAPDKSGLPSDRFSAERTGGSVSTLTIQRTQQEDSAVYLCAWSPAGTGKNIQYFGAGTRLSVL.

The J gene is TRBJ1-2, the V gene TRBV18, with D hard to call. The CDR3 covers 14 residues. Trimming pared 5 bases from V and 3 bases from J, leaving 13 bases between. Germline CDR1 KGHSH, CDR2 LQKENI. CDR3 nucleotides: TGTGCCAGCTCATTCCAGGACGTCTACTATGGCTACACCTTC. Its translation is CASSFQDVYYGYTF.

This clonotype was recorded a few times. Possible read error: a much larger clone is one base away. This chain connects TRBV5-1 to TRBJ2-3, with 10 nucleotides matching TRBD2. Looked up from germline, CDR1 is SGHRS and CDR2 is YFSETQ. The CDR3 contains 16 residues. The CDR3 sequence is CAGSPERGGSTDTQYF. The CDR3, as DNA: TGCGCCGGCAGCCCGGAGCGGGGGGGCAGCACAGATACGCAGTATTTT. The full variable domain, with the rest looked up from reference TRBV5-1 and TRBJ2-3, is KAGVTQTPRYLIKTRGQQVTLSCSPISGHRSVSWYQQTPGQGLQFLFEYFSETQRNKGNFPGRFSGRQFSNSRSEMNVSTLELGDSALYLCAGSPERGGSTDTQYFGPGTRLTVL.

This chain joins TRBV7-2 and TRBJ2-1; 9 bases agree with TRBD2. CDR1 and CDR2 from the germline V gene are SGHTA and FQGNSA. J gave up 8 bases and V 3 bases, and 8 bases lay outside the gene matches. CDR3 size: 15 residues. The chain's CDR3 is CASSFRAGGLHEQFF. The CDR3 nucleotides read TGTGCCAGCAGCTTCCGAGCGGGGGGCCTTCATGAGCAGTTCTTC.

On this clonotype itself: At one boundary the junction diverges from the germline segment, which might be a read error. V usage is TRBV4-3 and J usage is TRBJ2-3; tentative D call: TRBD1 (5 bases). The germline V gene encodes CDR1 LGHNA and CDR2 YSLEER. The CDR3 sequence is 16 residues long. CDR3: CASSQEASPPTGTQYF. CDR3 in DNA: TGCGCCAGCAGCCAAGAGGCTAGTCCCCCCACAGGTACGCAGTATTTT.

The V gene is TRBV27, the J gene TRBJ2-7, with TRBD2 matching over 9 bases. Trimming at V came to 5 bases and at J to 2 bases, leaving 4 bases not matched to a gene. This CDR3 contains 14 residues. Germline V gene sequence: CDR1 MNHEY, CDR2 SMNVEV (reference sequence). The CDR3 here is CASSETSGAYEQYF. Here the CDR3 DNA reads TGTGCCAGCAGTGAGACTAGCGGAGCCTACGAGCAGTACTTC.

This clonotype appeared a few times. V gene TRBV4-1 combines with J gene TRBJ2-1; TRBD2 aligns across 12 bases. V was pared by 0 bases and J by 1 base, with 4 bases of the junction left unmatched. The CDR3 is 18 amino acids. From germline, CDR1 is MGHRA and CDR2 YSYEKL. DNA of the CDR3: TGCGCCAGCAGCCAAGATCAGACTAGCGGGGGTTCCTACAATGAGCAGTTCTTC. It translates to CASSQDQTSGGSYNEQFF.

In the case of this clonotype: This may be a read error: a much more frequent sequence differs by one nucleotide. The chain has TRBV2 and TRBJ2-7, with D possibly TRBD1 on 5 matching bases. The CDR3 loop spans 14 amino acids. Germline V gene sequence: CDR1 SNHLY, CDR2 FYNNEI. This chain's CDR3 is CASSEWGRIYVQYF. The CDR3 coding sequence is TGTGCCAGCAGTGAATGGGGCAGAATCTACGTGCAGTACTTC.

V and J are TRBV2 and TRBJ1-1; D gene ambiguous. CDR1 and CDR2 from the germline V gene are SNHLY and FYNNEI. The length of the CDR3 is 11 residues. V lost 11 bases and J lost 4, with 11 bases in between. The CDR3 nucleotides read TGTGCCGGCATCTGGGGCACTGAAGCTTTCTTT. It specifies CAGIWGTEAFF.

The CDR3 region has the DNA TGCAGTGCTCAGGATATGACAGGGTACAATGAGCAGTTCTTC. This gives the protein CSAQDMTGYNEQFF. The chain employs TRBV20-1 and TRBJ2-1, with 7 nucleotides matching TRBD1. CDR3 length equals 14 residues. Germline lookup yields CDR1 DFQATT and CDR2 SNEGSKA (reference sequence). V was pared by 5 bases and J by 4 bases, with 8 bases of the junction left unmatched.

This clonotype has a handful of counts. The genes are TRBV7-2 and TRBJ2-4; D gene uncertain. The end of the DNA is better explained by TRBJ2-7, so the J call may be wrong. CDR3 length: 13 amino acids. Germline V gene lookup returns CDR1 SGHTA and CDR2 FQGNSA. The CDR3 bases are TGTGCCAGCAGCAACAACCTACGCACCGAGCAGTACTTC. Residues: CASSNNLRTEQYF.

In its sample, this clonotype was seen a few times. This chain links TRBV18 with TRBJ2-1; maybe TRBD2 (5 bases). CDR3 length equals 15 residues. Trimming shortened V by 0 bases and J by 8 bases, and 14 bases separated the two germline ends. The germline V gene encodes CDR1 KGHSH and CDR2 LQKENI. CDR3: CASSPPVAGGDEQFF. CDR3 coding DNA: TGTGCCAGCTCACCACCGGTGGCAGGAGGCGATGAGCAGTTCTTC.

In this sample, this clonotype turned up many times. This rearrangement joins TRBV20-1 to TRBJ2-3, with a possible D match to TRBD2 (6 bases). From germline, CDR1 is DFQATT and CDR2 SNEGSKA (reference sequence). The V end lost 1 base, the J end lost 1 base, and 9 bases lay between the germline ends. The CDR3 loop spans 14 amino acids. DNA of the CDR3: TGCAGTGCTAGAGTTTGGGAGGGCACAGATACGCAGTATTTT. Protein: CSARVWEGTDTQYF.

The V and J genes are TRBV27 and TRBJ2-7; 9 bases agree with TRBD2. This CDR3 region has 14 residues. V dropped 2 bases and J dropped 7; count of bases not matched to a gene: 6. Germline CDR1 MNHEY, CDR2 SMNVEV (reference sequence). The chain's CDR3 is CASSLAGGLNEQYF. In nucleotides, the CDR3 is TGTGCCAGCAGTTTAGCGGGGGGGTTGAATGAGCAGTACTTC.

This chain uses TRBV6-5 with TRBJ2-1, with D unresolved. CDR3 length: 12 amino acids. CDR1 and CDR2 (germline): MNHEY, SVGAGI. V shed 0 bases and J shed 5 bases, with 2 bases lying between them. The CDR3 here is CASSYSDNEQFF. CDR3 nucleotide sequence: TGTGCCAGCAGTTACTCGGACAATGAGCAGTTCTTC.

The chain carries TRBV13 and TRBJ2-5; D may be TRBD1 (6 bases). The CDR3 is 15 amino acids. Trimming cost V 0 bases and J 4 bases, with 12 bases left between them. From germline, CDR1 is PRHDT and CDR2 FYEKMQ (reference sequence). As DNA, the CDR3 is TGTGCCAGCAGCTTAGGCGGTGTAGGGGGAGAGACCCAGTACTTC. Protein sequence: CASSLGGVGGETQYF.